These T cell receptor beta chains were read from a single sample in a study of blood T cell repertoires in COVID-19. Here immunoSEQ multiplex PCR was the method, and the copy in TCRdb shows in-frame clones only, minus some. The table lists just under 75,000 clones, 75% to 90% of them singletons, with 2.5% in the top ten. The sample consisted of peripheral blood. The receptors shown here come from an elderly man with active or convalescent COVID-19. The CDR3 runs from the conserved cysteine through the conserved F or W. Fields, in order: D gene, clone size, V gene, J gene, CDR3 DNA, CDR3 protein. A D gene is named only where the DNA matches it firmly. Clone sizes are given selectively: once, few, many, or a class where the clone is expanded.

D gene: -
clone size: -
V gene: TRBV14
J gene: TRBJ2-3
CDR3 DNA: TGTGCCAGCAGCGGGAGAACCAGCACAGATACGCAGTATTTT
CDR3 protein: CASSGRTSTDTQYF

D gene: TRBD1
clone size: -
V gene: TRBV2
J gene: TRBJ2-1
CDR3 DNA: TGTGCCAGCAGGGTGGGACAGGGGGCTTACAATGAGCAGTTCTTC
CDR3 protein: CASRVGQGAYNEQFF

D gene: TRBD1
clone size: -
V gene: TRBV30
J gene: TRBJ1-4
CDR3 DNA: TGTGCCTGGAGACAGACAGGGCGACGGGAAAAACTGTTTTTT
CDR3 protein: CAWRQTGRREKLFF

D gene: TRBD2
clone size: -
V gene: TRBV2
J gene: TRBJ2-5
CDR3 DNA: TGTGCCAGCAGTGAAGCGGGCAGGGGACTAGCGGGGGGGAACCAAGAGACCCAGTACTTC
CDR3 protein: CASSEAGRGLAGGNQETQYF

D gene: -
clone size: -
V gene: TRBV7-2
J gene: TRBJ1-2
CDR3 DNA: TGTGCCAGCAGCCCCAGGAGTAGGGGCACCTATGGCTACACCTTC
CDR3 protein: CASSPRSRGTYGYTF

D gene: -
clone size: -
V gene: TRBV11-2
J gene: TRBJ2-7
CDR3 DNA: TGTGCCAGCAGCTTAGATTCGAACACAGCCTACGAGCAGTACTTC
CDR3 protein: CASSLDSNTAYEQYF

D gene: -
clone size: once
V gene: TRBV19
J gene: TRBJ2-2
CDR3 DNA: TGTGCCAGCTTGAACCCGGGGTTGGTCGGGGAGCTGTTTTTT
CDR3 protein: CASLNPGLVGELFF

D gene: TRBD1
clone size: -
V gene: TRBV6-5
J gene: TRBJ2-7
CDR3 DNA: TGTGCCAGCAGTAGGACAGGGACCTACGAGCAGTACTTC
CDR3 protein: CASSRTGTYEQYF

D gene: TRBD2
clone size: -
V gene: TRBV5-4
J gene: TRBJ2-2
CDR3 DNA: TGTGCCAGCAGCTTGGGAGCGGGACCGACCGGGGAGCTGTTTTTT
CDR3 protein: CASSLGAGPTGELFF

D gene: TRBD2
clone size: -
V gene: TRBV6-2/TRBV6-3
J gene: TRBJ2-1
CDR3 DNA: TGTGCCAGCAGTTACTCGGCACTAGCGGGGGGGTATGAGCAGTTCTTC
CDR3 protein: CASSYSALAGGYEQFF

D gene: -
clone size: few
V gene: TRBV7-9
J gene: TRBJ1-1
CDR3 DNA: TGTGCCAGCAGCGTACTTGTATCCTCCATGAACACTGAAGCTTTCTTT
CDR3 protein: CASSVLVSSMNTEAFF

D gene: TRBD1
clone size: -
V gene: TRBV30
J gene: TRBJ2-7
CDR3 DNA: TGTGCCTGGAGCCGGACAGGGGGAACCTACGAGCAGTACTTC
CDR3 protein: CAWSRTGGTYEQYF

D gene: -
clone size: -
V gene: TRBV18
J gene: TRBJ2-3
CDR3 DNA: TGTGCCAGCTCACCACCGTCCGAGTGGACGCAGTATTTT
CDR3 protein: CASSPPSEWTQYF

D gene: TRBD1
clone size: once
V gene: TRBV10-3
J gene: TRBJ2-2
CDR3 DNA: TGTGCCATCAGTGCCTCGCCTGGGACAGGACACACCGGGGAGCTGTTTTTT
CDR3 protein: CAISASPGTGHTGELFF

D gene: -
clone size: -
V gene: TRBV7-8
J gene: TRBJ2-6
CDR3 DNA: TGTGCCAGCAGCTGGAGCTCTGGGGCCAACGTCCTGACTTTC
CDR3 protein: CASSWSSGANVLTF

D gene: -
clone size: -
V gene: TRBV2
J gene: TRBJ1-1
CDR3 DNA: TGTGCCAGCAGTGGTCGGCCGCAGGCTGAAGCTTTCTTT
CDR3 protein: CASSGRPQAEAFF

D gene: TRBD1
clone size: few
V gene: TRBV5-1
J gene: TRBJ1-1
CDR3 DNA: TGCGCCAGCAGCTTGAGACCGGGACAGGGAGACACTGAAGCTTTCTTT
CDR3 protein: CASSLRPGQGDTEAFF

D gene: TRBD1
clone size: -
V gene: TRBV28
J gene: TRBJ2-3
CDR3 DNA: TGTGCCAGCAGTCCACAGGGGGCTGGCACAGATACGCAGTATTTT
CDR3 protein: CASSPQGAGTDTQYF

D gene: -
clone size: -
V gene: TRBV18
J gene: TRBJ1-1
CDR3 DNA: TGTGCCAGCTCACCAGGACAGATGAACACTGAAGCTTTCTTT
CDR3 protein: CASSPGQMNTEAFF

D gene: TRBD1
clone size: -
V gene: TRBV9
J gene: TRBJ2-5
CDR3 DNA: TGTGCCAGCAGCGTAGCTCTGGGACAGGGGGTTCAAGAGACCCAGTACTTC
CDR3 protein: CASSVALGQGVQETQYF

D gene: TRBD2
clone size: -
V gene: TRBV19
J gene: TRBJ2-4
CDR3 DNA: TGTGCCAGTAGTCATACCGGGACTACCATTCAGTACTTC
CDR3 protein: CASSHTGTTIQYF

D gene: -
clone size: once
V gene: TRBV2
J gene: TRBJ1-2
CDR3 DNA: TGTGCCAGCAGTGAAAGTCAGGGGTTCTATGGCTACACCTTC
CDR3 protein: CASSESQGFYGYTF

D gene: -
clone size: -
V gene: TRBV10-3
J gene: TRBJ1-3
CDR3 DNA: TGTGCCATCAGTGAGTCTAGGGGTTACTCTGGAAACACCATATATTTT
CDR3 protein: CAISESRGYSGNTIYF

D gene: -
clone size: -
V gene: TRBV4-1
J gene: TRBJ2-1
CDR3 DNA: TGCGCCAGCAGCCAAGTGTTTGCGGAGTACAATGAGCAGTTCTTC
CDR3 protein: CASSQVFAEYNEQFF

D gene: TRBD1
clone size: -
V gene: TRBV27
J gene: TRBJ2-2
CDR3 DNA: TGTGCCAGCAAGTGGGACAGGTCGAACACCGGGGAGCTGTTTTTT
CDR3 protein: CASKWDRSNTGELFF

D gene: TRBD2
clone size: once
V gene: TRBV5-1
J gene: TRBJ2-5
CDR3 DNA: TGCGCCAGCAGCTTGGTTCTAGCGGGGGGGCCAGAGACCCAGTACTTC
CDR3 protein: CASSLVLAGGPETQYF